This T cell receptor (beta chain) was recorded in a study of tumor-infiltrating lymphocytes in primary liver carcinoma. Scientists recovered RNA and DNA together from roughly 21-30 mg of unsorted bulk tissue. The patients carried chronic HBV infection and had received no treatment. CDR1 is SGHAT and CDR2 is FQNNGV in the germline V gene. The CDR3 is 17 amino acids. V dropped 1 base and J dropped 5; count of bases not matched to a gene: 9. Study results and limitations: Tumors reached a significantly greater top-250-clone fraction than blood did (p = 0.039).

cDNA specific to TCR beta was made from 500 ng of total RNA, with a constant-region primer employed for priming. ARM-PCR, slightly modified, supplied the TCR beta libraries through three nested multiplex PCR rounds. Use of TRBV1-TRBV30 forward primers with a C-beta reverse primer characterized the first two PCR rounds, which lasted about 10 cycles each. From the multiplex PCR reads, TCRdb called clonotypes with MiXCR, one entry per CDR3 protein. The sample includes more than 20,000 distinct CDR3 sequences, around 84% of them seen just once. This clonotype was counted many times. Its specificity is not known.

This sequence was found in a woman aged 25 to 39 with primary liver carcinoma and hepatitis B virus infection. The sample was liver tumor tissue from sampling region 2. Subset reported: tumor region T2, inferior pole. This sequence joins TRBV11-2 and TRBJ1-4; TRBD1 matches 8 bases. CDR3 nucleotide sequence: TGTGCCAGCAGCTTAGTCGGGACAGGCCCCGTCAATGAAAAACTGTTTTTT. Its protein product is CASSLVGTGPVNEKLFF.